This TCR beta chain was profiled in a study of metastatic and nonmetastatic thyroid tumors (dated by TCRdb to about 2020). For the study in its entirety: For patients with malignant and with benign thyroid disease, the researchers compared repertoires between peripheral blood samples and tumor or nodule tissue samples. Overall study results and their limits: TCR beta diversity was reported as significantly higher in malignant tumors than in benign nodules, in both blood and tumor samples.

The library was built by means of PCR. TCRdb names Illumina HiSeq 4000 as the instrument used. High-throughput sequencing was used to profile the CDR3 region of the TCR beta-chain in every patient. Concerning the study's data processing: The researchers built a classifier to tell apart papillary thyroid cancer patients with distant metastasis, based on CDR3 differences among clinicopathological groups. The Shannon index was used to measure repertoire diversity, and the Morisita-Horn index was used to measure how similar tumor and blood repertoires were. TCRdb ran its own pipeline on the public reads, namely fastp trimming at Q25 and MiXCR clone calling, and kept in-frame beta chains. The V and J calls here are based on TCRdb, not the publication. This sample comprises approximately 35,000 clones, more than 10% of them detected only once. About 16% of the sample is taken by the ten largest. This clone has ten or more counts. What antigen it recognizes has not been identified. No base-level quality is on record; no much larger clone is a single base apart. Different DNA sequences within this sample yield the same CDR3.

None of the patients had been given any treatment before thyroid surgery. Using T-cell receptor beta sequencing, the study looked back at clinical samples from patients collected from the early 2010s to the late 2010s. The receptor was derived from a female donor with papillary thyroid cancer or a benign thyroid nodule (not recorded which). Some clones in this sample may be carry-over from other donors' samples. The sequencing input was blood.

Here is the DNA: TGCGCCAGCAACCCGGGGGGACTAGCGGGTTACGAGCAGTACTTC. It translates to CASNPGGLAGYEQYF. The chain was built from TRBV5-1 and TRBJ2-7, with 12 bases in between that match TRBD2. The CDR3, from cysteine to phenylalanine, totals 15 residues. Only the CDR3 region is kept as DNA, spanning 45 bases read in frame from base 1. Germline trimming amounts to 6 bases on V and 4 bases on J, with 8 as the count of junction bases outside the gene matches. CDR1 is given as SGHRS and CDR2 as YFSETQ, both from the germline V gene.